One sample yielded the 17 T cell receptor beta chains listed below, sequenced in a study of blood T cell repertoires in COVID-19. The method was immunoSEQ multiplex PCR; TCRdb's version includes in-frame clones alone and lacks a portion of them. Here the sample spans 64,000 or so clones, about 81% being singletons. What was sequenced was peripheral blood. The source of these receptors is a human donor in a cohort sampled during active COVID-19.

The rearrangement joins TRBV7-2 to TRBJ1-1, with 9 bases lining up with TRBD1. The CDR3 consists of 14 residues. Looked up from germline, CDR1 is SGHTA and CDR2 is FQGNSA. V was pared by 5 bases and J by 11 bases, with 12 bases of the junction left unmatched. For the CDR3, the DNA is TGTGCCAGCAGCCGCTCCGACAGGGGGACTAGGGCTTTCTTT. Translated, it gives CASSRSDRGTRAFF.

The J gene is TRBJ1-6, the V gene TRBV14; the D is unclear. From germline, CDR1 is SGHDN and CDR2 FVKESK. The CDR3 runs 13 residues. Between the trimmed V and J ends, which lost 1 base and 13 bases, there was a span of 11 bases. CDR3 sequence (DNA): TGTGCCAGCAGCCAAGGGTTGAGTGCGCCCCTCCACTTT. Its protein is CASSQGLSAPLHF.

The chain links TRBV15 to TRBJ1-1; 7 bases are shared with TRBD1. With 3 bases clipped from V and 11 bases from J, the junction kept 6 bases outside the gene matches. This CDR3 is built from 12 residues. CDR1 LNHNV and CDR2 YYDKDF come from the germline V gene (reference sequence). The CDR3 nucleotides are TGTGCCACCAGCAGTCCCAGGGGGGAGGCTTTCTTT. Translating it yields CATSSPRGEAFF.

This chain connects TRBV7-8 to TRBJ2-4; D remains ambiguous. From germline, CDR1 is SGHVS and CDR2 FQNEAQ. This CDR3 is built from 14 residues. With 2 bases removed from V and 4 bases from J, the gap between germline ends came to 9 bases. As DNA, the CDR3 is TGTGCCAGCAGCTTAACCGAGTCGAAAAACATTCAGTACTTC. The encoded protein is CASSLTESKNIQYF.

The chain combines TRBV6-5 with TRBJ1-6, with D uncertain. CDR1 and CDR2 (germline): MNHEY, SVGAGI. This CDR3 contains 15 residues. Trimming shortened V by 4 bases and J by 1 base, and 8 bases separated the two germline ends. CDR3 amino acids: CASSSPGSYNSPLHF. The CDR3 DNA sequence: TGTGCCAGCAGTTCCCCGGGGTCCTATAATTCACCCCTCCACTTT.

The V call is TRBV5-4, the J call TRBJ1-2; TRBD1 aligns across 9 bases. The J segment lost 6 bases and the V segment lost 5 bases, leaving 5 bases of the junction unmatched. The germline CDR1 and CDR2 sequences are SGHNT and YYREEE (reference sequence). The CDR3 runs to 13 residues. The CDR3 DNA follows: TGTGCCAGCAGGAATACAGGGGGCGATGGCTACACCTTC. It translates to CASRNTGGDGYTF.

The chain joins TRBV5-1 to TRBJ2-5, with 8 bases fitting TRBD2. The V gene's germline CDR1 is SGHRS and CDR2 YFSETQ. V was pared by 4 bases and J by 2 bases, with 7 bases of the junction left unmatched. The CDR3 sequence is 15 residues long. The DNA for the CDR3 is TGCGCCAGCAGCCTTACTAGCGGCGAACAAGAGACCCAGTACTTC. It encodes CASSLTSGEQETQYF.

In its sample, this clone was seen once. The CDR3 region is CASGQGNGGELFF. The CDR3, as DNA: TGCGCCAGCGGACAGGGTAACGGCGGGGAGCTGTTTTTT. The rearrangement joins TRBV5-1 to TRBJ2-2; 8 bases line up with TRBD1. Germline V lookup: CDR1 SGHRS, CDR2 YFSETQ. The CDR3 totals 13 residues. V lost 7 bases to trimming and J lost 7 bases; unmatched junction nucleotides: 6.

The gene calls are TRBV5-6 and TRBJ1-2, with a possible D match to TRBD1 (5 bases). Per the germline V gene, CDR1 is SGHDT and CDR2 is YYEEEE. Trimming shortened V by 7 bases and J by 2 bases, and 21 bases separated the two germline ends. The CDR3 is 16 residues long. The CDR3 loop reads CASVGGFGGRNYGYTF. CDR3 nucleotide sequence: TGTGCCAGCGTAGGCGGGTTCGGGGGTCGAAACTATGGCTACACCTTC.

This rearrangement joins TRBV7-8 to TRBJ2-7, with 9 bases aligning to TRBD1. The CDR3 loop spans 15 amino acids. Germline-derived CDR1 and CDR2 are SGHVS and FQNEAQ. After removal of 5 bases from V and 6 bases from J, the junction contained 11 bases not matched to a gene. The CDR3: CASSRRPGQGGEQYV. The CDR3 DNA reads TGTGCCAGCAGCCGCCGGCCGGGACAGGGAGGCGAGCAGTACGTC.

The rearrangement links TRBV5-4 to TRBJ1-2; 7 bases line up with TRBD1. The CDR3 is made up of 14 amino acids. Unmatched junction bases numbered 12, after V lost 5 bases and J lost 8 bases. The germline V gene has CDR1 SGHNT and CDR2 YYREEE (reference sequence). As DNA, the CDR3 is TGTGCCAGCAGTGCCTCCGGGACAGCTGAAGGCTACACCTTC. Amino acids: CASSASGTAEGYTF.

V gene TRBV29-1 combines with J gene TRBJ2-5, with D perhaps matching TRBD2 (6 bases). Germline V CDR1 and CDR2: SQVTM, ANQGSEA. The CDR3 is 15 amino acids. V shed 6 bases and J shed 5 bases, with 22 bases lying between them. CDR3 nucleotide sequence: TGCAGCGTACAGCTTGGGTGGGGAGGTCTGGAGACCCAGTACTTC. It is translated as CSVQLGWGGLETQYF.

CDR3 DNA: TGTGCCAGCAGTCGGAGATACGAGCAGTACGTC. Its protein is CASSRRYEQYV. This sequence joins TRBV5-8 and TRBJ2-7; no clear D gene. V was trimmed by 5 bases and J by 4 bases, leaving 7 bases between them. Germline V gene data show CDR1 as SGHTS and CDR2 as YDEGEE. This CDR3 has 11 amino acids.

This clone was found a few times. The chain combines TRBV6-4 with TRBJ1-6; D gene unclear. The V gene lost 0 bases and the J gene lost 9 bases, with 12 bases spanning the gap. CDR1 MRHNA and CDR2 SNTAGT come from the germline V gene. This CDR3 comprises 15 residues. CDR3 region: CASSDSWGAGSPLHF. The CDR3 region has the DNA TGTGCCAGCAGTGACTCTTGGGGTGCGGGTTCACCCCTCCACTTT.

The chain carries TRBV27 and TRBJ2-3; D ambiguous. This CDR3 has 15 amino acids. Trimming pared 2 bases from V and 5 bases from J, leaving 14 bases between. Germline CDR1 MNHEY, CDR2 SMNVEV (reference sequence). CDR3 protein: CASSLRPPGLDTQYF. The CDR3 coding sequence is TGTGCCAGCAGTTTACGGCCTCCGGGTCTAGATACGCAGTATTTT.

This sequence joins TRBV27 and TRBJ1-4; tentatively, D is TRBD1 (6 bases). This CDR3 is 15 amino acids long. V was trimmed by 3 bases and J by 8 bases, leaving 16 bases between them. CDR1 is MNHEY and CDR2 is SMNVEV in the germline V gene (reference sequence). For the CDR3, the DNA is TGTGCCAGCAGTTTCTCGATGGGGGCCGGGGAAAAACTGTTTTTT. Protein product: CASSFSMGAGEKLFF.

In this sample, this clone turned up once. This chain uses TRBV11-3 with TRBJ2-1; perhaps TRBD1 as D (5 bases). Germline loops: CDR1 SGHNT, CDR2 YENEEA. This CDR3 spans 15 amino acids. V lost 1 base, J lost 0 bases, and 7 bases lay in between. CDR3 nucleotides: TGTGCCAGCAGCTTAGGACAGAGCTCCTACAATGAGCAGTTCTTC. Residues: CASSLGQSSYNEQFF.